This TCR beta chain appears in the sequencing data of a study of cytomegalovirus exposure and HLA in healthy donors. General observations from the study: In a later analysis, HLA-C alleles had the fewest associated TCRs, DRB1 alleles the most.

Points on this clone: Its antigen is not known.

Researchers ran the PCR with 60 Vbeta and 13 Jbeta primers. Assay used: immunoSEQ multiplex PCR; TCRdb lists only in-frame clones, some missing. The sample carries over 50,000 clones, more than 75% recorded once. Germline V lookup: CDR1 MDHEN, CDR2 SYDVKM. With 5 bases clipped from V and 3 bases from J, the junction kept 4 bases outside the gene matches. The CDR3 runs 16 residues. The sample taken for sequencing was PBMCs. The source of this sequence is a man aged 18 to 29 in good health and CMV-seronegative. The chain employs TRBV28 and TRBJ2-3, with TRBD2 matching 14 bases. The CDR3 is CASSRGLAGATDTQYF. The CDR3 DNA is TGTGCCAGCAGTCGGGGACTAGCGGGGGCAACAGATACGCAGTATTTT.